The 23 T cell receptor beta chains in this list originate from one sample, sequenced in a study of blood T cells in healthy people across ages. Combining a sample-barcoded 5' primer with a J-beta primer mix, a second PCR ran for 7 to 11 cycles. From the 5' RACE reads, TCRdb called clonotypes with MiXCR, one entry per CDR3 protein. The sample contains fewer than 2 million distinct CDR3 sequences, about 39% of which appear only once. The sequencing input was blood. The origin of the receptors is a human donor in good health.

About this clonotype: One end of the junction varies from germline; a read error may be responsible. This chain links TRBV5-1 with TRBJ1-1; 7 bases map to TRBD1. This CDR3 contains 19 residues. Germline V gene lookup returns CDR1 SGHRS and CDR2 YFSETQ. CDR3 protein: CAGSLGPDRVGGMNTEAFF. The CDR3 DNA is TGCGCCGGCAGCTTGGGTCCCGACAGGGTCGGGGGCATGAACACTGAAGCTTTCTTT.

The chain uses TRBV12-3 or TRBV12-4 and TRBJ1-1; the match to TRBD1 covers 7 bases. The J segment lost 7 bases and the V segment lost 6 bases, leaving 8 bases of the junction unmatched. This CDR3 is built from 13 residues. In DNA form, the CDR3 reads TGTGCCAGCAGCCCGCACCGACAGGGTGAAGCTTTCTTT. Its protein product is CASSPHRQGEAFF.

The V gene is TRBV13, the J gene TRBJ1-6, with TRBD1 matching 9 bases. The CDR3 spans 13 residues. The V gene's germline CDR1 is PRHDT and CDR2 FYEKMQ (reference sequence). The V segment lost 3 bases and the J segment 11 bases; nucleotides outside the gene matches: 2. CDR3 in DNA: TGTGCCAGCAGCTTGGACAGGGGAACACCCCTCCACTTT. Encoded protein: CASSLDRGTPLHF.

V usage is TRBV2 and J usage is TRBJ2-3; D remains ambiguous. Looked up from germline, CDR1 is SNHLY and CDR2 is FYNNEI. The CDR3 spans 13 residues. Trimming left V 3 bases short and J 4 bases short, with 8 bases between. The CDR3 is CASSESEADTQYF. The DNA for the CDR3 is TGTGCCAGCAGTGAGTCCGAGGCAGATACGCAGTATTTT.

On this clonotype: A read error may account for a junction end that differs from germline. The chain joins TRBV4-1 to TRBJ1-4; no clear D gene. CDR3 length equals 17 residues. CDR1 MGHRA and CDR2 YSYEKL come from the germline V gene. The CDR3 region is CASNQEGTVVTNEKLFF. DNA of the CDR3: TGCGCCAGCAACCAAGAGGGAACGGTTGTTACTAATGAAAAACTGTTTTTT.

This clonotype was detected once. The rearrangement links TRBV7-2 to TRBJ2-5; the D gene is possibly TRBD2 (5 bases). Germline V lookup: CDR1 SGHTA, CDR2 FQGNSA. The CDR3 is made up of 14 amino acids. Trimming removed 3 bases from V and 2 bases from J, with 10 bases in between. The CDR3 is CASSFSRGQETQYF. CDR3 nucleotide sequence: TGTGCCAGCAGCTTTAGTCGGGGACAAGAGACCCAGTACTTC.

The chain links TRBV7-2 to TRBJ2-3; D ambiguous. V dropped 2 bases and J dropped 0 bases, with 9 bases sitting between them. The CDR3 consists of 15 residues. Germline CDR1 reads SGHTA; CDR2 reads FQGNSA. The CDR3 DNA follows: TGTGCCAGCAGCTTAAGGGCCTACAGCACAGATACGCAGTATTTT. As protein: CASSLRAYSTDTQYF.

The sample holds a few counts of this clonotype. The chain joins TRBV7-2 to TRBJ2-7; 10 bases are a match to TRBD1. J gave up 7 bases and V 2 bases, and 8 bases lay outside the gene matches. The CDR3 has 15 amino acids. Germline CDR1 reads SGHTA; CDR2 reads FQGNSA. CDR3 nucleotide sequence: TGTGCCAGCAGCTTACAAGGGACAGGGGTCGCTGAGCAGTACTTC. This translates into CASSLQGTGVAEQYF. Full variable domain (outside the CDR3, taken from reference TRBV7-2 and TRBJ2-7): GAGVSQSPSNKVTEKGKDVELRCDPISGHTALYWYRQSLGQGLEFLIYFQGNSAPDKSGLPSDRFSAERTGGSVSTLTIQRTQQEDSAVYLCASSLQGTGVAEQYFGPGTRLTVT.

The chain is built from TRBV7-2 and TRBJ1-5; D remains ambiguous. V lost 5 bases and J 7 bases, leaving 9 bases between the germline ends. This CDR3 comprises 12 residues. Germline-derived CDR1 and CDR2 are SGHTA and FQGNSA. In DNA, the CDR3 is TGTGCCAGCAGCCACGATGGGCAGCCCCAGCATTTT. Translated, it gives CASSHDGQPQHF.

The J gene is TRBJ2-5, the V gene TRBV10-3; 12 positions agree with TRBD2. The V gene's germline CDR1 is ENHRY and CDR2 SYGVKD. V lost 7 bases to trimming and J lost 2 bases; unmatched junction nucleotides: 11. The CDR3 consists of 17 residues. CDR3 DNA: TGTGCCATCACCTCAACAGGAGGGACTAGCGGGCAAGAGACCCAGTACTTC. Translated: CAITSTGGTSGQETQYF.

The chain has TRBV29-1 and TRBJ2-3; 11 positions match TRBD1. The J segment lost 4 bases and the V segment lost 2 bases, leaving 8 bases of the junction unmatched. This CDR3 region has 16 residues. Per the germline V gene, CDR1 is SQVTM and CDR2 is ANQGSEA. The CDR3 region has the DNA TGCAGCGTTGAATTGGGGTTGGGACAGGGGGCAGATACGCAGTATTTT. As protein: CSVELGLGQGADTQYF.

The gene calls are TRBV5-1 and TRBJ1-5; D uncertain. Trimming took 0 bases from V and 2 from J, leaving 9 bases between them. This CDR3 comprises 15 residues. Per germline, CDR1 SGHRS and CDR2 YFSETQ. The CDR3 reads CASSLDTGGNQPQHF. In DNA, the CDR3 is TGCGCCAGCAGCTTGGACACCGGGGGCAATCAGCCCCAGCATTTT.

The chain is built from TRBV28 and TRBJ2-5, with D perhaps matching TRBD1 or TRBD2 (5 bases each). Deletions cut 3 bases from V and 5 bases from J, with 19 bases between. This CDR3 has 16 residues. Germline V gene sequence: CDR1 MDHEN, CDR2 SYDVKM. The chain's CDR3 is CASSLGTSPAAETQYF. The DNA for the CDR3 is TGTGCCAGCAGTTTGGGGACCTCACCGGCAGCGGAGACCCAGTACTTC.

In this sample, this clonotype turned up a few times. J is TRBJ2-5 and V is TRBV2; D ambiguous. Trimming removed 8 bases at V and 1 base at J, with 14 bases between. The CDR3 spans 14 residues. Germline lookup yields CDR1 SNHLY and CDR2 FYNNEI. The chain's CDR3 is CASSFSMIQETQYF. The CDR3 nucleotides read TGTGCCAGCTCCTTTAGCATGATCCAAGAGACCCAGTACTTC.

The rearrangement links TRBV12-3 or TRBV12-4 to TRBJ1-2; maybe TRBD1 (5 bases). The CDR3 runs 13 residues. Trimming left V 2 bases short and J 7 bases short, with 11 bases between. The DNA for the CDR3 is TGTGCCAGCAGTTTAAACAGGAGGTCTGGCTACACCTTC. It encodes CASSLNRRSGYTF.

The table lists this clonotype with a count of one. Germline is not matched at one junction end, which may reflect a read error. This chain links TRBV3-1 with TRBJ1-2; D possibly corresponds to TRBD1 (5 bases). The CDR3 spans 13 residues. Germline assignment: CDR1 LGHDT and CDR2 YNNKEL (reference sequence). The CDR3 DNA sequence: TGTGCCAGTAGCCAAGGTCTGGGGACGGGCTACACCTTC. This encodes CASSQGLGTGYTF.

This clonotype was detected a few times. This sequence joins TRBV7-2 and TRBJ1-2; a weak D match, TRBD1 (5 bases). Trimming pared 2 bases from V and 2 bases from J, leaving 12 bases between. CDR3 length: 15 amino acids. Germline V gives CDR1 SGHTA, CDR2 FQGNSA. CDR3 amino acids: CASSLILGQNYGYTF. The CDR3 DNA is TGTGCCAGCAGCTTAATTCTGGGGCAGAACTATGGCTACACCTTC.

The gene calls are TRBV6-2 or TRBV6-3 and TRBJ1-2; 7 bases map to TRBD1. There are 17 residues in the CDR3. Germline trimming cut 5 bases from V and 0 bases from J; bases unmatched to any gene: 12. From germline, CDR1 is MNHEY and CDR2 SVGEGT. DNA of the CDR3: TGTGCCAGCAGTACGAACAGGGGCCGTCAAGCTAACTATGGCTACACCTTC. Residues: CASSTNRGRQANYGYTF.

The rearrangement uses TRBV6-6 and TRBJ2-3, with 7 positions matching TRBD2. CDR3 length equals 17 residues. V shed 5 bases, J shed 11 bases, and the junction held 22 bases outside the gene matches. Germline V gene data show CDR1 as MNHNY and CDR2 as SVGAGI (reference sequence). The CDR3 DNA reads as TGTGCCAGCAGTACGGGGCGGGGGAGAACTAACACAGATGTGCAGTATTTT. This translates into CASSTGRGRTNTDVQYF.

The J gene is TRBJ2-5, the V gene TRBV4-1; unclear D gene. Trimming pared 6 bases from V and 0 bases from J, leaving 8 bases between. This CDR3 spans 13 amino acids. CDR1 and CDR2 (germline): MGHRA, YSYEKL. Here the CDR3 reads CASSPVHQETQYF. The CDR3 DNA reads as TGCGCCAGCAGTCCCGTGCACCAAGAGACCCAGTACTTC.

CDR3 nucleotides: TGTGCCAGCAGCCTCAGGGGGGGACAGGCCATAAATCAGCCCCAGCATTTT. It is translated as CASSLRGGQAINQPQHF. The chain employs TRBV6-6 and TRBJ1-5, with 8 bases identical to TRBD1. In germline, CDR1 is MNHNY, CDR2 SVGAGI (reference sequence). Germline trimming cut 6 bases from V and 4 bases from J; bases unmatched to any gene: 14. This CDR3 is built from 17 residues.

V and J are TRBV20-1 and TRBJ2-1; D remains unclear. This CDR3 contains 14 residues. Germline CDR1 and CDR2: DFQATT and SNEGSKA (reference sequence). Trimming shortened V by 0 bases and J by 2 bases, and 8 bases separated the two germline ends. The CDR3 loop reads CSAREKLTYNEQFF. The CDR3 bases are TGCAGTGCTAGAGAGAAACTCACCTACAATGAGCAGTTCTTC.

In the case of this clonotype: The junction and the germline gene differ at one end; a read error may be behind it. The chain has TRBV6-1 and TRBJ1-2; D may be TRBD1 (5 bases). From germline, CDR1 is MNHNS and CDR2 SASEGT. The CDR3 has 16 residues. CDR3 DNA sequence: TGTGCCAGCAGTGAATATCCCGGGGGGGGACGCTATGGCCACACCTTC. It encodes CASSEYPGGGRYGHTF.